This T cell receptor (beta chain) was recovered during a study of shared clonotypes between healthy human individuals. Deep-level settings were used for running the assay. TCRdb's copy holds only in-frame clones and misses some; the assay was immunoSEQ multiplex PCR. Among some 1.5 million clones, roughly 96% were seen once, and the ten largest hold approximately 1.1%. The CDR3 has 15 amino acids. Germline CDR1 reads LGHNA; CDR2 reads YSLEER. The V end lost 4 bases, the J end lost 4 bases, and 17 bases lay between the germline ends. General study findings and limits: Generation probabilities of non-shared clonotypes were lower (relative to those shared by all four donors). Naive subsets generally exceeded memory subsets in estimated richness.

As concerns this clone: What it binds is not known.

Sequences were obtained from naive CD4+ T cells sorted from blood. Subset meaning: CD45RA+ positively selected. This chain joins TRBV4-3 and TRBJ2-7; tentative D call: TRBD2 (6 bases). The receptor was derived from a man younger than 40 in good health. CDR3 region: CASSPKVGTLYEQYF. Here the CDR3 DNA reads TGCGCCAGCAGCCCCAAAGTGGGGACTTTGTACGAGCAGTACTTC.